One sample yielded the 9 T cell receptor beta chains listed below, sequenced in a study of regulatory T cells in long-lasting Graves disease. Library construction for TCR beta used iRepertoire HTBI primers and Arm-PCR of CDR3 regions. TCRdb passed the multiplex PCR reads through MiXCR, listing each CDR3 protein once. The sample lists about 470,000 distinct CDR3 sequences, less than 25% occurring once. Described time point: persistent/refractory GD, antithyroid drugs over 5 years with positive TRAb. Preparation of the TCR library used RNA extracted from PBMCs. Sample: peripheral blood mononuclear cells (PBMCs), taken when the disease was refractory, from a patient treated with antithyroid drugs. The receptor set was obtained from a female donor with Graves disease.

This clonotype was detected many times. The chain has TRBV28 and TRBJ1-1; D not resolved. There are 13 residues in the CDR3. Deletions cut 6 bases from V and 5 bases from J, with 13 bases between. Germline V gives CDR1 MDHEN, CDR2 SYDVKM. The CDR3: CASSPMVGTEAFF. CDR3 in DNA: TGTGCCAGCAGCCCCATGGTCGGGACTGAAGCTTTCTTT.

The CDR3 sequence is CASSSEGGTPGETQYF. The CDR3 nucleotides read TGTGCCAGCAGCTCAGAAGGCGGGACCCCTGGGGAGACCCAGTACTTC. The chain links TRBV7-6 to TRBJ2-5, with a weak D call TRBD2 (6 bases). Trimming shortened V by 4 bases and J by 5 bases, and 20 bases separated the two germline ends. CDR1 is SGHVS, CDR2 FNYEAQ, per germline. This CDR3 contains 16 residues.

The chain is built from TRBV6-1 and TRBJ1-6, with 7 bases matching TRBD1. Germline CDR1 MNHNS, CDR2 SASEGT. V trimming: 5 bases; J trimming: 10 bases; junction bases outside the gene matches: 5. This CDR3 spans 13 amino acids. CDR3 region: CASSRTGRSPLHF. Here the CDR3 DNA reads TGTGCCAGCAGTCGGACAGGCAGATCACCCCTCCACTTT.

The sample holds many counts of this clonotype. This rearrangement joins TRBV10-3 to TRBJ2-7; no firm D call. V was clipped by 6 bases and J by 6 bases, with 18 bases between them. CDR1 and CDR2 (germline): ENHRY, SYGVKD. The CDR3 has 14 amino acids. CDR3 nucleotides: TGTGCCATCAGCGACACGACACGATCGGCCGAGCAGTACTTC. This codes for CAISDTTRSAEQYF.

This chain joins TRBV28 and TRBJ2-1, with 11 bases lining up with TRBD2. Looked up from germline, CDR1 is MDHEN and CDR2 is SYDVKM. CDR3 size: 13 residues. V trimming: 11 bases; J trimming: 12 bases; junction bases outside the gene matches: 12. The CDR3 nucleotides read TGTGCCGGAGCGGCTAGCGGGGGGACTGGGCAGTTCTTC. Translation gives CAGAASGGTGQFF.

J is TRBJ2-7 and V is TRBV29-1; 9 bases are shared with TRBD1. The CDR3 is made up of 14 amino acids. Germline V gene sequence: CDR1 SQVTM, CDR2 ANQGSEA. J lost 3 bases, V lost 4 bases, and 7 bases had no gene match. CDR3 bases: TGCAGCGTTGCTCCCCTGGGACAGGGCTACGAGCAGTACTTC. Protein: CSVAPLGQGYEQYF.

This clonotype turned up a few times. V and J are TRBV6-1 and TRBJ1-5; weak D call: TRBD1 (5 bases). The CDR3 is made up of 14 amino acids. V was cut by 6 bases and J by 9 bases, with 18 bases left in between. Germline V gene data show CDR1 as MNHNS and CDR2 as SASEGT. CDR3 region: CASSRDGVGRPQHF. Here the CDR3 DNA reads TGTGCCAGCAGCCGCGACGGGGTGGGACGGCCCCAGCATTTT.

Ten or more counts support this clonotype. The rearrangement links TRBV30 to TRBJ1-5, with D perhaps matching TRBD1 (6 bases). The ends were cut back, 0 bases at V and 7 bases at J, with 13 bases in the middle. The germline V gene encodes CDR1 GTSNPN and CDR2 SVGIG (reference sequence). This CDR3 region has 14 residues. CDR3 residues: CAWSVGRGLQPQHF. CDR3 nucleotides: TGTGCCTGGAGTGTTGGTCGGGGGCTCCAGCCCCAGCATTTT.

This clonotype was observed at least ten times. This chain joins TRBV7-6 and TRBJ2-2; D remains ambiguous. CDR1 and CDR2 from the germline V gene are SGHVS and FNYEAQ. V was clipped by 5 bases and J by 7 bases, with 11 bases between them. This CDR3 has 13 residues. The CDR3 region has the DNA TGTGCCAGCAGCCGCGTGAAGGGCGGGGAGCTGTTTTTT. This encodes CASSRVKGGELFF.